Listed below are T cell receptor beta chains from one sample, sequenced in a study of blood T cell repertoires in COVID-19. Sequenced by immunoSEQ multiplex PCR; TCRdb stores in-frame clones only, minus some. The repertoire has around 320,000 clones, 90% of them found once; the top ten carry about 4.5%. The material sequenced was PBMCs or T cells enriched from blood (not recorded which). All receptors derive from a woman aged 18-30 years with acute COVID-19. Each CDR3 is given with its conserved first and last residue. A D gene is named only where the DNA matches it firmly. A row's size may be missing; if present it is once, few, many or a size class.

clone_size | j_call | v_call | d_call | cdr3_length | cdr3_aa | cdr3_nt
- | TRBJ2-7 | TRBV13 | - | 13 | CASRPQGAYEQYF | TGTGCCAGCAGACCTCAAGGGGCTTACGAGCAGTACTTC
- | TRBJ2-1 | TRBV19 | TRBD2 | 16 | CASSRLAGGLVDEQFF | TGTGCCAGTAGCCGACTAGCGGGAGGGCTGGTCGATGAGCAGTTCTTC
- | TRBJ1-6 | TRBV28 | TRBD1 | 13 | CASSGQGNSPLHF | TGTGCCAGCAGCGGACAGGGGAATTCACCCCTCCACTTT
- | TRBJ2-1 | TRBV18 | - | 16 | CASSLSGQSSYNEQFF | TGTGCCAGCTCTTTGAGCGGACAGAGCTCCTACAATGAGCAGTTCTTC
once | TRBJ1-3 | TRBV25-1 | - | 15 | CASSENSVSGNTIYF | TGTGCCAGCAGTGAAAACTCCGTCTCTGGAAACACCATATATTTT
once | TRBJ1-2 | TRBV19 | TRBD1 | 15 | CASSSGTGGAYGYTF | TGTGCCAGCAGTTCGGGGACAGGGGGCGCCTATGGCTACACCTTC
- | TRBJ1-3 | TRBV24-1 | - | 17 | CATSGPGGAGSGNTIYF | TGTGCCACCAGCGGTCCGGGGGGGGCCGGATCTGGAAACACCATATATTTT
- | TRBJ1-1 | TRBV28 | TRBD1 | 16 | CASSFRQGNMNTEAFF | TGTGCCAGCAGTTTTAGACAGGGTAACATGAACACTGAAGCTTTCTTT
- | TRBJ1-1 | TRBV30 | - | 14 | CAWSPLARDTEAFF | TGTGCCTGGAGTCCCCTCGCGAGGGACACTGAAGCTTTCTTT
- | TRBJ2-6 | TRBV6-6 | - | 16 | CASSYRFSSGANVLTF | TGTGCCAGCAGTTACCGGTTTAGCTCTGGGGCCAACGTCCTGACTTTC
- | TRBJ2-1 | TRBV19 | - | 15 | CASSSNDFYYNEQFF | TGTGCCAGTAGTAGCAATGACTTTTACTACAATGAGCAGTTCTTC
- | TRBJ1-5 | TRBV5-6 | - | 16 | CASSLAGRRKNQPQHF | TGTGCCAGCAGCTTGGCGGGGAGAAGGAAAAATCAGCCCCAGCATTTT
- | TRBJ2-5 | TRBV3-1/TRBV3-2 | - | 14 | CASSLQRNQETQYF | TGTGCCAGCAGCCTCCAGCGGAATCAAGAGACCCAGTACTTC
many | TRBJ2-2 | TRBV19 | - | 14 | CASRAGGSTGELFF | TGTGCCAGTAGGGCAGGCGGGTCCACCGGGGAGCTGTTTTTT
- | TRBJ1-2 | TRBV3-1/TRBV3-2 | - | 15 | CASSRSSAVNYGYTF | TGTGCCAGCAGCCGGTCAAGCGCGGTTAACTATGGCTACACCTTC
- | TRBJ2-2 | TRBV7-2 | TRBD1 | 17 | CASTVTPDRGSAGELFF | TGTGCCAGCACCGTTACGCCCGACAGGGGGTCGGCCGGGGAGCTGTTTTTT
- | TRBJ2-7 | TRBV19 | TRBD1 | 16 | CASSIGFGTGGYEQYF | TGTGCCAGTAGTATCGGGTTCGGGACAGGAGGCTACGAGCAGTACTTC
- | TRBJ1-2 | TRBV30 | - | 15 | CAWSAGPGILSGYTF | TGTGCCTGGAGTGCCGGGCCGGGAATCCTAAGTGGCTACACCTTC
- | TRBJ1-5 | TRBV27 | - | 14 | CASSPGQRNQPQHF | TGTGCCAGCAGTCCCGGACAGCGCAATCAGCCCCAGCATTTT
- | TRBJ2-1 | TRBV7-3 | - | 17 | CASSQTGLDLVGNEQFF | TGTGCCAGCAGCCAAACGGGATTGGACTTGGTGGGAAATGAGCAGTTCTTC
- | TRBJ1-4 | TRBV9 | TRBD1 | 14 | CASSSRQGNEKLFF | TGTGCCAGCAGCTCCCGACAGGGAAATGAAAAACTGTTTTTT
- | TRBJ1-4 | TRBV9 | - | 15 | CASSVAGLLNEKLFF | TGTGCCAGCAGCGTAGCCGGCTTACTAAATGAAAAACTGTTTTTT
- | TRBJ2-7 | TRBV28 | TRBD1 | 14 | CASSLRDSPGEQYF | TGTGCCAGCAGTCTACGGGACAGCCCAGGGGAGCAGTACTTC